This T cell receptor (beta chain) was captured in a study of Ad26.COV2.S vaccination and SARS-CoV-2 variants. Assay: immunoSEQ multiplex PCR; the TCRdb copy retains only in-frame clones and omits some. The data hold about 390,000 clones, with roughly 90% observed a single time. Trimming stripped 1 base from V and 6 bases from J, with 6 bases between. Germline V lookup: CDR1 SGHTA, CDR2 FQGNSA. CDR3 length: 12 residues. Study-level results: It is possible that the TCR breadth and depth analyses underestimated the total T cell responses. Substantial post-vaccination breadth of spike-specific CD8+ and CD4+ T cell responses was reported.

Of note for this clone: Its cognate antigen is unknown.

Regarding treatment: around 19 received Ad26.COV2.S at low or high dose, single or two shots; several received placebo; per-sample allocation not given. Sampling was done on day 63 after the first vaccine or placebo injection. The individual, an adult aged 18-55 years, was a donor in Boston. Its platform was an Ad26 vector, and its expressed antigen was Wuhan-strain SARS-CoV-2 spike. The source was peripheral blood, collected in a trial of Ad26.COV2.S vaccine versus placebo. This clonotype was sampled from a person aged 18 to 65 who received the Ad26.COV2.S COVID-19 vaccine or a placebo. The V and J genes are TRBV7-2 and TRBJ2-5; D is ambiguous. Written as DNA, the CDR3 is TGTGCCAGCAGCTTAGGGGTCCAGACCCAGTACTTC. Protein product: CASSLGVQTQYF. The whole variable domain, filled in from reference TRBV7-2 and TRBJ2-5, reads GAGVSQSPSNKVTEKGKDVELRCDPISGHTALYWYRQSLGQGLEFLIYFQGNSAPDKSGLPSDRFSAERTGGSVSTLTIQRTQQEDSAVYLCASSLGVQTQYFGPGTRLLVL.